These 14 T cell receptor beta chains came from one sample sequenced in a study of a mutant IDH1 vaccine in newly diagnosed glioma. Sample time point: week 35, safety follow-up. Every single dose of the vaccine, 300 ug of mutant IDH1 20-mer peptide, came with topical imiquimod. Profiling relied on immunoSEQ multiplex PCR, and the TCRdb table lists in-frame clones only, not all of them. Of under 40,000 clones listed, roughly 80% are singletons. Their antigen targets remain unknown. Sequences were derived from PBMCs, sampled from a glioma patient whose treatment included an IDH1 peptide vaccine. The source is a woman under 30 with glioma.

The sample holds a few counts of this clone. The rearrangement joins TRBV30 to TRBJ1-1; D is ambiguous. Germline V gives CDR1 GTSNPN, CDR2 SVGIG (reference sequence). The CDR3 extends over 14 amino acids. Trimming took 0 bases from V and 6 from J, leaving 14 bases between them. The DNA for the CDR3 is TGTGCCTGGAGTGTGTCGGGAAGTCGGCCTGAAGCTTTCTTT. This translates into CAWSVSGSRPEAFF.

The chain employs TRBV6-1 and TRBJ2-5; the match to TRBD1 covers 7 bases. The CDR3 runs to 12 residues. After removal of 3 bases from V and 13 bases from J, the junction contained 8 bases not matched to a gene. Per germline, CDR1 MNHNS and CDR2 SASEGT. The CDR3 loop is CASSEWENRGYF. CDR3 nucleotides: TGTGCCAGCAGTGAGTGGGAGAACAGGGGGTACTTC.

This clone was recorded once. The chain couples TRBV7-2 to TRBJ1-1; 10 bases map to TRBD1. Germline CDR1 SGHTA, CDR2 FQGNSA. The CDR3 spans 16 residues. J was trimmed by 6 bases and V by 3 bases; bases with no gene match: 10. CDR3 amino acids: CASSFFLGQGDAEAFF. The CDR3 DNA sequence: TGTGCCAGCAGCTTCTTCTTAGGACAGGGGGACGCTGAAGCTTTCTTT.

V and J are TRBV5-1 and TRBJ1-2; TRBD1 is a possible D gene (5 bases). The CDR3 runs to 13 residues. CDR1 SGHRS and CDR2 YFSETQ come from the germline V gene. The V end lost 0 bases, the J end lost 7 bases, and 10 bases lay between the germline ends. The CDR3 reads CASSLEGGAGYTF. The CDR3 nucleotides are TGCGCCAGCAGCTTGGAGGGAGGGGCTGGCTACACCTTC.

This clone was seen just once. The chain uses TRBV2 and TRBJ2-7; D possibly matches TRBD1 or TRBD2 (6 bases each). V lost 5 bases and J lost 7, with 12 bases in between. CDR3 length: 12 amino acids. Germline CDR1 reads SNHLY; CDR2 reads FYNNEI. The CDR3 DNA reads TGTGCCAGCAGTAGGGGGAGGCGGGAGCAGTACTTC. The encoded protein is CASSRGRREQYF.

The genes are TRBV19 and TRBJ1-5, with D possibly TRBD1 on 6 matching bases. Germline V gene sequence: CDR1 LNHDA, CDR2 SQIVND (reference sequence). The CDR3 runs 15 residues. V lost 5 bases and J 5 bases, leaving 16 bases between the germline ends. CDR3 sequence (DNA): TGTGCCAGTAGTCCCCCCGGGACACGGCATCAGCCCCAGCATTTT. Translated: CASSPPGTRHQPQHF.

This rearrangement joins TRBV2 to TRBJ2-7; 10 positions match TRBD1. V trimming: 5 bases; J trimming: 3 bases; junction bases outside the gene matches: 10. This CDR3 is 16 amino acids long. CDR1 is SNHLY, CDR2 FYNNEI, per germline. The CDR3, as DNA: TGTGCCAGCAGTAAGGGGGGGACAGGGGTCCGCTACGAGCAGTACTTC. Its protein product is CASSKGGTGVRYEQYF.

The V gene is TRBV27, the J gene TRBJ2-1; D tentatively reads TRBD1 or TRBD2 (6 bases each). Between the trimmed V and J ends, which lost 5 bases and 12 bases, there was a span of 11 bases. The CDR3 length is 11 residues. Germline CDR1 and CDR2: MNHEY and SMNVEV (reference sequence). The CDR3 spells CASSKGGGQFF. For the CDR3, the DNA is TGTGCCAGCAGTAAGGGGGGCGGGCAGTTCTTC.

CDR3 region: CASSLDPTILSTDTQYF. CDR3 DNA: TGTGCCAGCAGCTTAGACCCGACCATCCTTAGCACAGATACGCAGTATTTT. The chain combines TRBV11-2 with TRBJ2-3; D call uncertain. The ends were cut back, 0 bases at V and 0 bases at J, with 13 bases in the middle. This CDR3 has 17 residues. Germline V gene data show CDR1 as SGHAT and CDR2 as FQNNGV. The variable domain in full, completed from reference TRBV11-2 and TRBJ2-3, reads EAGVAQSPRYKIIEKRQSVAFWCNPISGHATLYWYQQILGQGPKLLIQFQNNGVVDDSQLPKDRFSAERLKGVDSTLKIQPAKLEDSAVYLCASSLDPTILSTDTQYFGPGTRLTVL.

This clone has a single count. The chain combines TRBV6-1 with TRBJ2-5, with D unclear. The CDR3 has 11 residues. V was cut by 6 bases and J by 2 bases, with 4 bases left in between. In germline, CDR1 is MNHNS, CDR2 SASEGT. The DNA for the CDR3 is TGTGCCAGCAGCGAACAAGAGACCCAGTACTTC. Its translation is CASSEQETQYF.

The chain combines TRBV6-1 with TRBJ2-7; tentatively, D is TRBD2 (7 bases). CDR3 length equals 14 residues. V was clipped by 4 bases and J by 2 bases, with 12 bases between them. Germline V gene data show CDR1 as MNHNS and CDR2 as SASEGT. The CDR3 DNA follows: TGTGCCAGCAGTGTTCGGGGGGCTCCCTACGAGCAGTACTTC. It codes for CASSVRGAPYEQYF.

V is TRBV6-1 and J is TRBJ2-3; the D is unclear. This CDR3 comprises 14 residues. From germline, CDR1 is MNHNS and CDR2 SASEGT. The ends were cut back, 2 bases at V and 5 bases at J, with 11 bases in the middle. CDR3 residues: CASSEIHVEDTQYF. The CDR3 coding sequence is TGTGCCAGCAGTGAAATTCACGTGGAAGATACGCAGTATTTT.

The chain uses TRBV28 and TRBJ2-1; 9 nucleotides match TRBD2. The CDR3 totals 14 residues. J was trimmed by 4 bases and V by 9 bases; bases with no gene match: 7. Germline assignment: CDR1 MDHEN and CDR2 SYDVKM. The CDR3 is CASMASGVYNEQFF. CDR3 DNA: TGTGCCAGTATGGCTAGCGGGGTTTACAATGAGCAGTTCTTC.

The chain has TRBV19 and TRBJ2-1; perhaps TRBD1 as D (5 bases). Germline V gene sequence: CDR1 LNHDA, CDR2 SQIVND (reference sequence). The CDR3 length is 14 residues. Trimming left V 5 bases short and J 4 bases short, with 12 bases between. In DNA, the CDR3 is TGTGCCAGTAGTCGGCCAGGGTTGTACAATGAGCAGTTCTTC. This encodes CASSRPGLYNEQFF.